This T cell receptor (beta chain) was retrieved from a study of T cell responses to AZD1222 COVID-19 vaccine. The CDR3 consists of 14 residues. The V and J ends lost 4 bases and 3 bases, in that order; junction bases with no gene match: 4. The V gene's germline CDR1 is SGDLS and CDR2 YYNGEE. Whole-study results and caveats: After the peak T cell response, and only then, were repertoires sampled. Seropositive at baseline were only a handful of AZD1222 recipients. Spike-specific TCR breadth and depth were elevated following two AZD1222 doses.

Profiled with immunoSEQ multiplex PCR; TCRdb holds only in-frame clones, not every one. The sample lists under 150,000 clones, 70% to 90% occurring once. With respect to this clone: Its antigen is unknown.

The receptor comes from an adult in good health. The chain recombines TRBV9 with TRBJ1-2; 9 bases line up with TRBD1. The input for sequencing was peripheral blood, taken on day 0 of MenACWY control vaccination. The CDR3 reads CASSRDRGDYGYTF. Written as DNA, the CDR3 is TGTGCCAGCAGCCGAGACAGGGGGGACTATGGCTACACCTTC. Full variable domain (missing parts from reference TRBV9 and TRBJ1-2): DSGVTQTPKHLITATGQRVTLRCSPRSGDLSVYWYQQSLDQGLQFLIQYYNGEERAKGNILERFSAQQFPDLHSELNLSSLELGDSALYFCASSRDRGDYGYTFGSGTRLTVV.